This entry lists 21 T cell receptor beta chains sequenced from one sample in a study of shared clonotypes between healthy human individuals. Generated by immunoSEQ multiplex PCR, the TCRdb table keeps only in-frame clones and is missing some. The repertoire holds about 2.2 million clones, with under 95% as singletons. Naive CD8 cells were CD45RO-negative, positively selected for CCR7, excluding terminally differentiated effector memory CD45RA+ cells. Source material: naive CD8+ T cells from PBMCs. These receptors all come from a man aged 18 to 30 in good health. Some clones in this sample may be carry-over from other donors' samples.

The chain links TRBV7-8 to TRBJ2-1; D is perhaps TRBD2 (5 bases). V was clipped by 0 bases and J by 9 bases, with 12 bases between them. This CDR3 has 14 amino acids. The germline CDR1 and CDR2 sequences are SGHVS and FQNEAQ. The CDR3 loop reads CASSLAGAAIEQFF. CDR3 nucleotide sequence: TGTGCCAGCAGCTTAGCGGGAGCCGCGATTGAGCAGTTCTTC. Together with reference TRBV7-8 and TRBJ2-1, the CDR3 gives the full variable domain: GAGVSQSPRYKVAKRGQDVALRCDPISGHVSLFWYQQALGQGPEFLTYFQNEAQLDKSGLPSDRFFAERPEGSVSTLKIQRTQQEDSAVYLCASSLAGAAIEQFFGPGTRLTVL.

The V call is TRBV10-2, the J call TRBJ2-7, with D possibly matching TRBD2 (5 bases). This CDR3 comprises 19 residues. In germline, CDR1 is WSHSY, CDR2 SAAADI. With 2 bases removed from V and 0 bases from J, the gap between germline ends came to 23 bases. The CDR3 sequence is CASSETAPHGKWFSYEQYF. The CDR3 nucleotides read TGCGCCAGCAGTGAGACAGCGCCCCACGGGAAATGGTTCTCCTACGAGCAGTACTTC.

CDR3 region: CASSSTGGYYGYTF. The CDR3 DNA reads as TGTGCCAGCAGCTCGACAGGGGGGTACTATGGCTACACCTTC. This sequence joins TRBV7-9 and TRBJ1-2; 9 nucleotides align to TRBD1. Per germline, CDR1 SEHNR and CDR2 FQNEAQ (reference sequence). The CDR3 is 14 amino acids. J lost 3 bases, V lost 4 bases, and 3 bases had no gene match.

The chain couples TRBV14 to TRBJ2-5, with 10 bases matching TRBD2. Per the germline V gene, CDR1 is SGHDN and CDR2 is FVKESK. Germline trimming cut 0 bases from V and 5 bases from J; bases unmatched to any gene: 9. The CDR3 runs to 17 residues. CDR3 loop: CASSQEAIAGGGETQYF. The CDR3 nucleotides are TGTGCCAGCAGCCAAGAAGCGATAGCGGGAGGTGGGGAGACCCAGTACTTC.

The chain combines TRBV29-1 with TRBJ2-1; D ambiguous. This CDR3 has 17 amino acids. V gave up 0 bases and J gave up 5 bases, with 20 bases separating them. Germline assignment: CDR1 SQVTM and CDR2 ANQGSEA. The CDR3 here is CSVEDFSGLGQDNEQFF. DNA of the CDR3: TGCAGCGTTGAAGATTTTAGTGGGCTAGGCCAAGACAATGAGCAGTTCTTC.

CDR3 sequence (DNA): TGTGCCAGTAGTTTTGGGACACCCTATGGCTACACCTTC. Amino acids: CASSFGTPYGYTF. The V gene is TRBV19, the J gene TRBJ1-2, with a weak D call TRBD1 (6 bases). The germline V gene has CDR1 LNHDA and CDR2 SQIVND (reference sequence). CDR3 length: 13 residues. Trimming removed 5 bases from V and 4 bases from J, with 11 bases in between. The full variable domain, its missing parts supplied by reference TRBV19 and TRBJ1-2, is DGGITQSPKYLFRKEGQNVTLSCEQNLNHDAMYWYRQDPGQGLRLIYYSQIVNDFQKGDIAEGYSVSREKKESFPLTVTSAQKNPTAFYLCASSFGTPYGYTFGSGTRLTVV.

The rearrangement links TRBV7-8 to TRBJ1-5, with D possibly TRBD1 on 5 matching bases. The CDR3 runs to 17 residues. V was clipped by 0 bases and J by 5 bases, with 17 bases between them. Germline CDR1 SGHVS, CDR2 FQNEAQ. DNA for the CDR3: TGTGCCAGCAGCTTAGCTACCAGGGTTCCGGATCATCAGCCCCAGCATTTT. Protein: CASSLATRVPDHQPQHF. Full variable domain (rest looked up from reference TRBV7-8 and TRBJ1-5): GAGVSQSPRYKVAKRGQDVALRCDPISGHVSLFWYQQALGQGPEFLTYFQNEAQLDKSGLPSDRFFAERPEGSVSTLKIQRTQQEDSAVYLCASSLATRVPDHQPQHFGDGTRLSIL.

The V call is TRBV5-6, the J call TRBJ1-4, with D maybe TRBD1 (5 bases). Germline V gene sequence: CDR1 SGHDT, CDR2 YYEEEE. The CDR3 loop spans 15 amino acids. The V gene lost 0 bases and the J gene lost 7 bases, with 13 bases spanning the gap. The CDR3 DNA reads TGTGCCAGCAGCTTGGGGGCCCAAACAGGTGAAAAACTGTTTTTT. Translation: CASSLGAQTGEKLFF.

The rearrangement joins TRBV29-1 to TRBJ1-2; D is ambiguous. CDR1 is SQVTM and CDR2 is ANQGSEA in the germline V gene. The CDR3 contains 16 residues. V lost 0 bases and J lost 2, with 16 bases in between. The CDR3 coding sequence is TGCAGCGTTGAAGAGTGGTACGGAGGCACCAACTATGGCTACACCTTC. This gives the protein CSVEEWYGGTNYGYTF.

The chain couples TRBV29-1 to TRBJ2-5; 7 nucleotides align to TRBD2. This CDR3 region has 15 residues. Germline CDR1 SQVTM, CDR2 ANQGSEA. Trimming cost V 5 bases and J 3 bases; bases outside gene matches: 12. CDR3 sequence: CSVWSGTNAKETQYF. CDR3 sequence (DNA): TGCAGCGTTTGGTCCGGGACTAATGCCAAAGAGACCCAGTACTTC.

The rearrangement joins TRBV11-2 to TRBJ2-7; TRBD1 aligns across 10 bases. The CDR3 extends over 14 amino acids. Germline CDR1 is SGHAT and CDR2 is FQNNGV. With V trimmed by 4 bases and J by 2 bases, 2 bases remained unmatched. This chain's CDR3 is CASSYGTGAYEQYF. CDR3 DNA sequence: TGTGCCAGCAGCTACGGGACAGGGGCCTACGAGCAGTACTTC.

This clone is a singleton in its sample. The CDR3 sequence is CASSFSRAEKLFF. In nucleotides, the CDR3 is TGTGCCAGCAGTTTTTCCAGGGCTGAAAAACTGTTTTTT. The genes are TRBV27 and TRBJ1-4; the D gene is possibly TRBD1 (5 bases). The CDR3 loop spans 13 amino acids. Trimming took 3 bases from V and 7 from J, leaving 9 bases between them. Germline CDR1 MNHEY, CDR2 SMNVEV (reference sequence).

J is TRBJ2-3 and V is TRBV23-1; the D call may be TRBD1 or TRBD2 (5 bases each). TRBV23-1 is filed as an ORF, its function uncertain. Trimming removed 5 bases at V and 2 bases at J, with 11 bases between. This CDR3 is built from 14 residues. The CDR3 nucleotides are TGCGCCAGCAGTGGGACCAGGGTCACAGATACGCAGTATTTT. It codes for CASSGTRVTDTQYF.

The chain uses TRBV11-2 and TRBJ1-5, with 8 positions matching TRBD1. J lost 4 bases, V lost 5 bases, and 7 bases had no gene match. The CDR3 has 15 amino acids. Germline CDR1 and CDR2: SGHAT and FQNNGV. CDR3 nucleotides: TGTGCCAGCAGCCCCGGGACAGGACGGAATCAGCCCCAGCATTTT. Its protein product is CASSPGTGRNQPQHF.

The gene calls are TRBV11-1 and TRBJ2-3, with a weak D call TRBD2 (6 bases). Trimming left V 4 bases short and J 5 bases short, with 16 bases between. The germline gives CDR1 SGHAT, CDR2 FQDESV (reference sequence). This CDR3 has 15 amino acids. The CDR3 is CASSSRPGLQDTQYF. The CDR3 nucleotides read TGTGCCAGCAGCTCACGACCGGGACTCCAAGATACGCAGTATTTT.

This chain connects TRBV7-9 to TRBJ1-1; no clear D. Looked up from germline, CDR1 is SEHNR and CDR2 is FQNEAQ (reference sequence). The germline V and J ends were trimmed by 1 base and 6 bases, with 9 bases remaining between them. This CDR3 is built from 13 residues. The CDR3 loop reads CASSLVLVSEAFF. The DNA of the CDR3 is TGTGCCAGCAGCTTAGTACTGGTTTCTGAAGCTTTCTTT. Drawing the rest from reference TRBV7-9 and TRBJ1-1, the complete variable domain is DTGVSQNPRHKITKRGQNVTFRCDPISEHNRLYWYRQTLGQGPEFLTYFQNEAQLEKSRLLSDRFSAERPKGSFSTLEIQRTEQGDSAMYLCASSLVLVSEAFFGQGTRLTVV.

The table lists this clone with a few counts. The CDR3 bases are TGTGCCAGCAGTTTATCCCAGGACCATAGCACTGAAGCTTTCTTT. It translates to CASSLSQDHSTEAFF. The V call is TRBV27, the J call TRBJ1-1; D gene uncertain. Looked up from germline, CDR1 is MNHEY and CDR2 is SMNVEV (reference sequence). Trimming pared 0 bases from V and 4 bases from J, leaving 12 bases between. This CDR3 has 15 residues.

The chain recombines TRBV19 with TRBJ2-1; D remains unclear. The CDR3 length is 13 residues. V was trimmed by 3 bases and J by 4 bases, leaving 7 bases between them. Germline CDR1 reads LNHDA; CDR2 reads SQIVND (reference sequence). The CDR3 spells CASSMALYNEQFF. In DNA, the CDR3 is TGTGCCAGTAGTATGGCACTTTACAATGAGCAGTTCTTC.

The V call is TRBV4-3, the J call TRBJ1-2, with a weak D call TRBD1 (6 bases). V lost 4 bases, J lost 3 bases, and 12 bases lay in between. The V gene's germline CDR1 is LGHNA and CDR2 YSLEER. This CDR3 region has 14 residues. The CDR3 protein is CASSPGVGHYGYTF. The CDR3 DNA is TGCGCCAGCAGCCCAGGGGTAGGGCACTATGGCTACACCTTC.

The gene calls are TRBV7-3 and TRBJ2-3; TRBD1 matches at 8 bases. There are 16 residues in the CDR3. V lost 1 base to trimming and J lost 7 bases; unmatched junction nucleotides: 10. Germline CDR1 and CDR2: SGHTA and FQGTGA. Here the CDR3 reads CASSLSSRTGWYTQYF. The CDR3 nucleotides read TGTGCCAGCAGCTTAAGTAGCCGGACAGGGTGGTATACGCAGTATTTT.

This clone was seen a single time. CDR3 in amino acids: CASSLGVDEQYF. The CDR3 nucleotides read TGCGCCAGCAGCCTTGGGGTCGACGAGCAGTACTTC. The chain links TRBV5-1 to TRBJ2-7, with unresolved D. CDR3 size: 12 residues. The germline V gene encodes CDR1 SGHRS and CDR2 YFSETQ. V was pared by 4 bases and J by 5 bases, with 10 bases between.